The source of this T cell receptor beta chain is a study of beta chain features in type 1 diabetes. The authors reverse transcribed all of the isolated RNA, so sequencing captured expressed TCRB transcripts. TCRdb's table, derived via immunoSEQ multiplex PCR, lists solely in-frame clones and lacks some. This sample has around 250,000 clones, with about 26% found just once. The CDR3 covers 16 residues. Trimming removed 4 bases from V and 4 bases from J, with 20 bases in between. From germline, CDR1 is SGDLS and CDR2 YYNGEE. The chain couples TRBV9 to TRBJ1-2, with D perhaps matching TRBD1 (5 bases). Sequenced: central memory CD4+ T cells from blood. This TCR came from a young man in good health. In DNA form, the CDR3 reads TGTGCCAGCAGCACGCAGGCCGAGGGGCGCCCCTATGGCTACACCTTC. It encodes CASSTQAEGRPYGYTF.